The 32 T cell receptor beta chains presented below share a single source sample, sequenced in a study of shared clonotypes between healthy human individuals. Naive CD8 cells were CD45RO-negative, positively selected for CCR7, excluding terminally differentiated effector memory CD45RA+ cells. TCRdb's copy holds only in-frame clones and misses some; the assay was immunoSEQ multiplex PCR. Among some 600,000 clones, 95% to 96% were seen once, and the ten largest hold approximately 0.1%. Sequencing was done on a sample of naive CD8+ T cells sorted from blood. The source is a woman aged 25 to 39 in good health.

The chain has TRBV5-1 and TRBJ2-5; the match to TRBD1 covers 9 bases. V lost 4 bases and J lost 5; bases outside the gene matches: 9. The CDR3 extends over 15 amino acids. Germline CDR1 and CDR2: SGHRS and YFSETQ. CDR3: CASSPKDRGWETQYF. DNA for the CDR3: TGCGCCAGCAGCCCAAAGGACAGGGGATGGGAGACCCAGTACTTC.

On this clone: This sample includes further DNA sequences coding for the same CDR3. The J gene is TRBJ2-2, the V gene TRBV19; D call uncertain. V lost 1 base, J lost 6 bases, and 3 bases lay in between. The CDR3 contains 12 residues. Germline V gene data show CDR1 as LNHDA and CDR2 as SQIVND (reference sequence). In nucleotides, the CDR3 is TGTGCCAGTAGTATAGGGTCCGGGGAGCTGTTTTTT. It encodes CASSIGSGELFF.

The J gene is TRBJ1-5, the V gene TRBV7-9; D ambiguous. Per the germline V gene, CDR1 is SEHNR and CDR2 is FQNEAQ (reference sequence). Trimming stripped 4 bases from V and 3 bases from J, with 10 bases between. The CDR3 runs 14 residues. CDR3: CASSSDGVNQPQHF. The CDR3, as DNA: TGTGCCAGCAGCTCCGACGGGGTCAATCAGCCCCAGCATTTT.

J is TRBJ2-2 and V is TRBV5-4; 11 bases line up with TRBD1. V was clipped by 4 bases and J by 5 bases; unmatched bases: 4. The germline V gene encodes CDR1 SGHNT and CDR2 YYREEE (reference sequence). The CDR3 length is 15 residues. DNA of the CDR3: TGTGCCAGCAGCCCAGGGACAGGGGGTACCGGGGAGCTGTTTTTT. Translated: CASSPGTGGTGELFF.

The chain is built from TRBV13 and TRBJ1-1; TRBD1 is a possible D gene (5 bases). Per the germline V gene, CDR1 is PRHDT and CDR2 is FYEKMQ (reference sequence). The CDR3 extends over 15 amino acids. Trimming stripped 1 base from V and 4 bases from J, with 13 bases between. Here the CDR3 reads CASSLVGGGPTEAFF. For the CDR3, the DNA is TGTGCCAGCAGCTTAGTGGGGGGGGGACCCACTGAAGCTTTCTTT. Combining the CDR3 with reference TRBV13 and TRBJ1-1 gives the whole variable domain AAGVIQSPRHLIKEKRETATLKCYPIPRHDTVYWYQQGPGQDPQFLISFYEKMQSDKGSIPDRFSAQQFSDYHSELNMSSLELGDSALYFCASSLVGGGPTEAFFGQGTRLTVV.

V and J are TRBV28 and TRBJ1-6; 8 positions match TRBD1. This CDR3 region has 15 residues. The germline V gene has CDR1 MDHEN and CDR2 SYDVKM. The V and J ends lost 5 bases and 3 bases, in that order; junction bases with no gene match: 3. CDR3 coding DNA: TGTGCCAGCAGTCCTGGACAGGGCTATAATTCACCCCTCCACTTT. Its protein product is CASSPGQGYNSPLHF.

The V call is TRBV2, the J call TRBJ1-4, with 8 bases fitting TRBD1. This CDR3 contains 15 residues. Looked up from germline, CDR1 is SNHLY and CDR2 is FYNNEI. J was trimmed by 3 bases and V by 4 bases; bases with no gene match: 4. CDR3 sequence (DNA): TGTGCCAGCAGTGCTTCGGGACAGGCTAATGAAAAACTGTTTTTT. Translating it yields CASSASGQANEKLFF.

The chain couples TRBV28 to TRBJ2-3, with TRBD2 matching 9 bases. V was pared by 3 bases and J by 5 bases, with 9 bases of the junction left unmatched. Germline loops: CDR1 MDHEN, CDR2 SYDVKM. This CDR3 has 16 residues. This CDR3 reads CASSLGLAGSGDTQYF. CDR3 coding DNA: TGTGCCAGCAGTTTGGGGCTAGCGGGGTCCGGAGATACGCAGTATTTT.

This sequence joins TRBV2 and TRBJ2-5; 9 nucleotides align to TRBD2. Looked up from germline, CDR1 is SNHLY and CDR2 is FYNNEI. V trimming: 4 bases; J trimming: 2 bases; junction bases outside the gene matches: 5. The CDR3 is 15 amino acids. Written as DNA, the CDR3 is TGTGCCAGCAGTGCCCGACTAGCGGATCAAGAGACCCAGTACTTC. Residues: CASSARLADQETQYF.

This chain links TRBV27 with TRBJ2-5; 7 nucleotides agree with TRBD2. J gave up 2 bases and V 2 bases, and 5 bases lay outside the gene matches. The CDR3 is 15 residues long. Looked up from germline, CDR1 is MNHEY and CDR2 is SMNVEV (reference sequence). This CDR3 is CASSLMAGDQETQYF. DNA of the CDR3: TGTGCCAGCAGTTTAATGGCGGGAGATCAAGAGACCCAGTACTTC.

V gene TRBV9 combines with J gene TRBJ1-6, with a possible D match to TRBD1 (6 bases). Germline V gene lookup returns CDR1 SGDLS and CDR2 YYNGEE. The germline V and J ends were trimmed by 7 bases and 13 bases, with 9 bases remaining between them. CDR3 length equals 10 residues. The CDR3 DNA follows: TGTGCCAGCGGGGGCAGTCCCCTCCACTTT. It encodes CASGGSPLHF.

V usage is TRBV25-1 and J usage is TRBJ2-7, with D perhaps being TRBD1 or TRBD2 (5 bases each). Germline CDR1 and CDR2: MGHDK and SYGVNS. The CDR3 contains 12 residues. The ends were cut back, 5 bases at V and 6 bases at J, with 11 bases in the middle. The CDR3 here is CASSPFGGEQYF. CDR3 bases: TGTGCCAGCAGTCCATTTGGGGGCGAGCAGTACTTC.

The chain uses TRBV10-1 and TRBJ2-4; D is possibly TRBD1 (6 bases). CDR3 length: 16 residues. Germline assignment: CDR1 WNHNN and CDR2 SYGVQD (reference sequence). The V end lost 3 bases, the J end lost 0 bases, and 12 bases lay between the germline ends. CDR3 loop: CASSDRTELAKNIQYF. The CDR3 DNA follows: TGCGCCAGCAGTGACCGGACAGAGCTAGCCAAAAACATTCAGTACTTC.

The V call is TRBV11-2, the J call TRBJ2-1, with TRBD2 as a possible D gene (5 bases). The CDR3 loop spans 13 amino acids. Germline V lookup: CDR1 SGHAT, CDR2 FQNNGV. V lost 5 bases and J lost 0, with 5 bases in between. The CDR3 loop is CASSRGSYNEQFF. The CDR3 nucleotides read TGTGCCAGCAGCCGGGGCTCCTACAATGAGCAGTTCTTC.

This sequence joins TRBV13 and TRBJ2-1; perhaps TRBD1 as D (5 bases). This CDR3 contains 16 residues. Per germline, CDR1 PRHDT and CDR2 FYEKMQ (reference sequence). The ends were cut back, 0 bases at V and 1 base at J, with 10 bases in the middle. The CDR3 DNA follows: TGTGCCAGCAGCTTAGGGGGGCTTATTTCCTACAATGAGCAGTTCTTC. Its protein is CASSLGGLISYNEQFF.

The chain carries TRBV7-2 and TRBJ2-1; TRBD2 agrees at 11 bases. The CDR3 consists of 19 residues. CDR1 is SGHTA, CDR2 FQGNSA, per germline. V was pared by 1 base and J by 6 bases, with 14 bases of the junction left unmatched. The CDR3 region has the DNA TGTGCCAGCAGCTTAGAGGAGGTAGCGGGAGGGCCGGGGAGCAATGAGCAGTTCTTC. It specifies CASSLEEVAGGPGSNEQFF.

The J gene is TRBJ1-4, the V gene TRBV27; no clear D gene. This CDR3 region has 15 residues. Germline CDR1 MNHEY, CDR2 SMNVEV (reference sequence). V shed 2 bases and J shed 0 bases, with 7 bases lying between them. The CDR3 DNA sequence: TGTGCCAGCAGTTTAGGGCCACCAACTAATGAAAAACTGTTTTTT. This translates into CASSLGPPTNEKLFF.

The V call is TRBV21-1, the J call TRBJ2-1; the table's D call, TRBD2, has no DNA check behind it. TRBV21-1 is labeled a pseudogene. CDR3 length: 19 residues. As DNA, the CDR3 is TGTGCCAGCAGCAATGTACGGGAGTTAGCATTTTTGGGGTACAATGAGCAGTTCTTC. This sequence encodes CASSNVRELAFLGYNEQFF.

The CDR3 nucleotides are TGTGCCAGCAGCTTAAGACTAGCGGGATACAATGAGCAGTTCTTC. Its translation is CASSLRLAGYNEQFF. The V and J genes are TRBV7-9 and TRBJ2-1; 11 nucleotides align to TRBD2. The germline V gene encodes CDR1 SEHNR and CDR2 FQNEAQ (reference sequence). J was trimmed by 4 bases and V by 2 bases; bases with no gene match: 1. This CDR3 is 15 amino acids long.

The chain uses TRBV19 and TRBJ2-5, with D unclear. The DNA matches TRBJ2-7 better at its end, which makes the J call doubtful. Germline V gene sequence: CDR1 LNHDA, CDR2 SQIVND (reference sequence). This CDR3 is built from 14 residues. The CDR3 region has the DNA TGTGCCAGTAGTATTGGGCTGGGGACCTACGAGCAGTACTTC. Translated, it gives CASSIGLGTYEQYF.

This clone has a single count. CDR3 nucleotide sequence: TGTGCCAGCAAAGTTACTAGCGGGAAACTCTACGAGCAGTACTTC. Translated, it gives CASKVTSGKLYEQYF. The chain is built from TRBV28 and TRBJ2-7, with 10 bases fitting TRBD2. CDR1 is MDHEN, CDR2 SYDVKM, per germline. The trim removed 7 bases at V and 3 bases at J, leaving 9 bases unmatched. This CDR3 has 15 amino acids.

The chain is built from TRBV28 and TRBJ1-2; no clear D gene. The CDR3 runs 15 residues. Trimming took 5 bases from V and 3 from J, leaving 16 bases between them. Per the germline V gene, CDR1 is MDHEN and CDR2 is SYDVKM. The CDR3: CASSPRIRLDYGYTF. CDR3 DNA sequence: TGTGCCAGCAGTCCTAGAATTCGCCTGGACTATGGCTACACCTTC.

The CDR3 sequence: CASSRPAGVINEQFF. The CDR3, as DNA: TGTGCCAGCAGCCGGCCGGCGGGAGTTATAAATGAGCAGTTCTTC. V usage is TRBV6-1 and J usage is TRBJ2-1; 7 bases are shared with TRBD2. CDR3 size: 15 residues. CDR1 MNHNS and CDR2 SASEGT come from the germline V gene. The ends lost 6 bases at V and 7 bases at J; junction bases unmatched: 12.

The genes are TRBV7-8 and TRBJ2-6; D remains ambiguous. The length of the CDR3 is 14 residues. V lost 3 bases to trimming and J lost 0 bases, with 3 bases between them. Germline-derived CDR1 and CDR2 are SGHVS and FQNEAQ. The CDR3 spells CASSFSSGANVLTF. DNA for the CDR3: TGTGCCAGCAGCTTTAGCTCTGGGGCCAACGTCCTGACTTTC.

The chain's CDR3 is CASSYALTGGYEQYF. The CDR3 DNA is TGTGCCAGCAGTTACGCCCTTACAGGGGGCTACGAGCAGTACTTC. The V call is TRBV6-5, the J call TRBJ2-7; 8 positions match TRBD1. The CDR3 spans 15 residues. Germline CDR1 MNHEY, CDR2 SVGAGI. The trim removed 2 bases at V and 3 bases at J, leaving 6 bases unmatched.

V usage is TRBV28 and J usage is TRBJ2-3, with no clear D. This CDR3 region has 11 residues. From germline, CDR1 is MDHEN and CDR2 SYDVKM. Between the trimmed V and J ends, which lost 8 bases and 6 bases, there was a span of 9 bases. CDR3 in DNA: TGTGCCAGCTCTGGCTTCGATACGCAGTATTTT. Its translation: CASSGFDTQYF.

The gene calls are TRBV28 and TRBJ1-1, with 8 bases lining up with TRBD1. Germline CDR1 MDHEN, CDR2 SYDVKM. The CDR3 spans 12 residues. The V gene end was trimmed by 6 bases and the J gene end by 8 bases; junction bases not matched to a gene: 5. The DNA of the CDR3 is TGTGCCAGCAGCCCCGGGACAGGAGAAGCTTTCTTT. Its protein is CASSPGTGEAFF.

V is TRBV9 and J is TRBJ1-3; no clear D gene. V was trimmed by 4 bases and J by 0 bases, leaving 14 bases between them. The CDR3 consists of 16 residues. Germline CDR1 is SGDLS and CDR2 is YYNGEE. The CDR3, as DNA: TGTGCCAGCAGCACCTCCCCGGACGGCTCTGGAAACACCATATATTTT. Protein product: CASSTSPDGSGNTIYF.

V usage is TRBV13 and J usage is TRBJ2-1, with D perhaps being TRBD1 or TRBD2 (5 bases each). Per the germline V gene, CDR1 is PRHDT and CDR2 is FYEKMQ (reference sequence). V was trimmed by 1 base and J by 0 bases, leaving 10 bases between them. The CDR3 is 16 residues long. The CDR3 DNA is TGTGCCAGCAGCTTAGAAGGGACCCCCTCCTACAATGAGCAGTTCTTC. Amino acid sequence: CASSLEGTPSYNEQFF.

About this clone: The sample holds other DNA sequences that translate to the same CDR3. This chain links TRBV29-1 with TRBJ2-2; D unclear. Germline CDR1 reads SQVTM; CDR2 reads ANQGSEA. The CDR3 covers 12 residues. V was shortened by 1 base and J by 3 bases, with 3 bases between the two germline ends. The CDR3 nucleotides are TGCAGCGTTGAAGGGTACACCGGGGAGCTGTTTTTT. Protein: CSVEGYTGELFF.

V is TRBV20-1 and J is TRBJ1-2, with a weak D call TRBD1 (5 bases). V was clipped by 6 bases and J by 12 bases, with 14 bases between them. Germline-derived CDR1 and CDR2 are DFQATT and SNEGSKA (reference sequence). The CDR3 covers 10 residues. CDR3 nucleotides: TGCAGTGCCATCATGCAGGGTGACACCTTC. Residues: CSAIMQGDTF.

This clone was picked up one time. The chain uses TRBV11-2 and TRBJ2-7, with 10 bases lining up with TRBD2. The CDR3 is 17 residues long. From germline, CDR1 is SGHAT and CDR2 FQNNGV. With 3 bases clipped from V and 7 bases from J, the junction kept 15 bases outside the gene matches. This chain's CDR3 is CASSFKSGLADVTEQYF. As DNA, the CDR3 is TGTGCCAGCAGCTTTAAATCTGGACTAGCGGACGTTACGGAGCAGTACTTC. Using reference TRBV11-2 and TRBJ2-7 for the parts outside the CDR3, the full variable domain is EAGVAQSPRYKIIEKRQSVAFWCNPISGHATLYWYQQILGQGPKLLIQFQNNGVVDDSQLPKDRFSAERLKGVDSTLKIQPAKLEDSAVYLCASSFKSGLADVTEQYFGPGTRLTVT.